The rows below give T cell receptor beta chains drawn from one sample of a study of cytomegalovirus exposure and HLA in healthy donors. Profiled with immunoSEQ multiplex PCR; TCRdb holds only in-frame clones, not every one. Of approximately 300,000 clones in the sample, roughly 90% are singletons; the top ten hold about 1%. Sequencing was performed on PBMCs. These receptors all stem from a woman aged 25 to 39 in good health and CMV-seropositive. Both conserved end residues are trimmed from each CDR3. A D gene is named only where the DNA matches it firmly.

12 TRBJ2-1 TRBV2 TRBD2 ASPTSGWGNEQF
13 TRBJ2-4 TRBV4-3 NA ASSPSRGPFNIQY
13 TRBJ2-2 TRBV6-5 NA ASSYTQGNTGELF
14 TRBJ2-5 TRBV11-2 TRBD2 ASSFHGTSGGETQY
12 TRBJ1-2 TRBV5-4 NA ASSLGDKNYGYT
12 TRBJ2-1 TRBV9 NA ASSVREWWNEQF
14 TRBJ2-1 TRBV2 TRBD2 ASSSTSALAGNEQF
12 TRBJ2-7 TRBV29-1 TRBD1 SVDSGTGQYEQY
10 TRBJ1-2 TRBV9 NA ASSTPTVGYT
14 TRBJ2-7 TRBV18 TRBD1 ASSRRVWGQGDEQY
15 TRBJ2-3 TRBV11-3 TRBD2 ASSLGLTSGSTDTQY
13 TRBJ1-6 TRBV7-6 NA ASSLGQAGGSPLH
11 TRBJ2-1 TRBV15 NA ATSRDMINEQF
11 TRBJ2-7 TRBV7-2 NA ASSLAAAGEQY
10 TRBJ1-5 TRBV30 NA AWSGVNQPQH
17 TRBJ2-1 TRBV11-3 TRBD2 ASSLGRLADLSWRNEQF
11 TRBJ1-1 TRBV6-1 TRBD1 ASSTDRDTEAF
11 TRBJ1-5 TRBV6-1 NA ASTPGTVQPQH
13 TRBJ1-1 TRBV11-2 TRBD1 ASSLWDRVGTEAF
11 TRBJ2-5 TRBV2 NA ASSVRLPIRPY
11 TRBJ1-1 TRBV19 TRBD1 ATWGDRVTEAF
13 TRBJ2-7 TRBV7-3 TRBD1 ASSYTGTGGSEQY
11 TRBJ1-1 TRBV6-1 NA ASSEAGNTEAF
12 TRBJ1-6 TRBV15 NA ATSRNRDNSPLH
11 TRBJ2-7 TRBV13 NA ASSWQATYEQY
10 TRBJ1-1 TRBV6-6 NA ASTVGNTEAF
12 TRBJ1-5 TRBV9 NA ASSATASNQPQH
13 TRBJ2-3 TRBV28 TRBD2 ASSKPSGGTDTQY
12 TRBJ1-5 TRBV10-1 TRBD1 AIIDRASNQPQH
11 TRBJ1-4 TRBV18 NA ATARGTNEKLF
15 TRBJ2-1 TRBV7-9 TRBD2 ASSFAVTSGRLDEQF
13 TRBJ2-7 TRBV7-2 TRBD2 ASSPSSGRRYEQY
12 TRBJ1-5 TRBV4-1 NA ASSPTGSNQPQH
11 TRBJ1-2 TRBV28 TRBD1 ASSLTGDYGYT
13 TRBJ2-7 TRBV19 TRBD1 ASSIGTGISYEQY
12 TRBJ1-5 TRBV15 NA ATNTGESNQPQH
11 TRBJ2-1 TRBV6-1 NA ASSQGSYNEQF
14 TRBJ2-3 TRBV30 TRBD2 AWSVLAGGRTDTQY
11 TRBJ2-5 TRBV30 TRBD1 AWSATGKETQY
12 TRBJ2-2 TRBV2 NA ASSDPGDTGELF
15 TRBJ1-2 TRBV11-2 NA ASSFTWTDPILYGYT
12 TRBJ2-1 TRBV6-1 TRBD2 ASSVAGGYNEQF
12 TRBJ2-7 TRBV30 NA AWSAIRGFNEQY
13 TRBJ1-4 TRBV4-1 NA ASSQAGATNEKLF
14 TRBJ2-7 TRBV4-1 TRBD2 ASSQPTGLARTEQY
16 TRBJ2-1 TRBV18 TRBD1 ASSPPYGDSSSYNEQF
12 TRBJ2-7 TRBV2 NA ASRRDRSSYEQY
12 TRBJ2-7 TRBV9 NA ASSVGGNSYEQY
11 TRBJ1-3 TRBV6-5 TRBD1 ASSTGQGNTIY
13 TRBJ1-5 TRBV28 NA ASSGWGGDGQPQH
10 TRBJ2-5 TRBV5-6 NA ASSRRSETQY
12 TRBJ2-5 TRBV7-9 TRBD1 ASSLVGTEETQY
13 TRBJ2-7 TRBV10-3 NA ASGPRVPFGYEQY
13 TRBJ2-7 TRBV4-2 NA ASSQGSTGAYEQY
10 TRBJ2-1 TRBV27 TRBD2 ASSLRGDEQF
12 TRBJ2-2 TRBV7-2 NA ASSLSRYTGELF
12 TRBJ2-1 TRBV15 TRBD2 ATSRVAGGNEQF
13 TRBJ2-7 TRBV18 NA ASSLTGTESVEQY
12 TRBJ1-2 TRBV19 NA ASSRRQNGYGYT
13 TRBJ1-1 TRBV19 NA ASSIERGLVTEAF